The rows below give T cell receptor beta chains drawn from one sample of a study of T-cell reconstitution after alpha-beta-depleted transplantation in children. TCRdb called the PCR reads again in MiXCR, with one record for every CDR3 protein. The sample holds around 960,000 distinct CDR3 sequences, under 30% seen once. Sequenced material: PBMCs, mostly from graft donor cells, taken 360 days after TCRalphabeta/CD19-depleted stem cell transplant. Receptors originate from a boy under two years old who had a stem cell transplant for SCID, so the T cells may come from the graft donor. Each CDR3 is given with its conserved first and last residue. A D gene is named only where the DNA matches it firmly. Some rows mark clone size as missing; the rest say once, few, many or name a class of expanded clone.

TRBD2	TRBV7-2	NA	TRBJ2-7	CASSLGTSAPYEQYF	TGTGCCAGCAGCTTAGGGACTAGCGCTCCCTACGAGCAGTACTTC
NA	TRBV20-1	few	TRBJ1-1	CSARVAPRGTEAFF	TGCAGTGCTAGAGTGGCTCCCAGGGGCACTGAAGCTTTCTTT
NA	TRBV29-1	once	TRBJ2-3	CSVDRAPDTQYF	TGCAGCGTTGACAGGGCCCCAGATACGCAGTATTTT
TRBD1	TRBV20-1	few	TRBJ2-1	CSARSRTGPYNEQFF	TGCAGTGCTAGATCTAGGACAGGACCCTACAATGAGCAGTTCTTC
NA	TRBV5-1	few	TRBJ2-7	CASSLAENVESYEQYF	TGCGCCAGCAGCTTGGCCGAAAATGTAGAGTCCTACGAGCAGTACTTC
NA	TRBV20-1	few	TRBJ1-6	CSARVGGQGISPLHF	TGCAGTGCCCGAGTAGGTGGGCAGGGGATTTCACCCCTCCACTTT
NA	TRBV7-9	NA	TRBJ1-4	CASSPRPIATNEKLFF	TGTGCCAGCAGCCCCCGGCCAATAGCAACTAATGAAAAACTGTTTTTT
NA	TRBV5-1	NA	TRBJ2-5	CASSLAVPYQETQYF	TGCGCCAGCAGCTTGGCGGTCCCGTACCAAGAGACCCAGTACTTC
TRBD1	TRBV20-1	NA	TRBJ2-1	CSASDREEFF	TGCAGTGCTTCGGACAGGGAGGAGTTCTTC
TRBD2	TRBV4-1	NA	TRBJ2-3	CASSQDRLALDTQYF	TGCGCCAGCAGCCAAGATCGACTAGCCCTGGATACGCAGTATTTT
NA	TRBV9	once	TRBJ2-1	CASSVDSRGPYNEEFF	TGTGCCAGCAGCGTAGACTCGCGGGGGCCCTACAATGAGGAGTTCTTC
TRBD1	TRBV6-5	NA	TRBJ1-4	CASSYAGQGEEKLFF	TGTGCCAGCAGTTACGCCGGACAGGGGGAGGAAAAACTGTTTTTT
TRBD2	TRBV11-2	NA	TRBJ2-7	CASSLEPSGGPISYEQYF	TGTGCCAGCAGCTTAGAACCTAGCGGGGGGCCCATCTCCTACGAGCAGTACTTC
NA	TRBV3-1	NA	TRBJ2-3	CASSQGGARADTQYF	TGTGCCAGCAGCCAGGGGGGGGCCCGGGCAGATACGCAGTATTTT
TRBD2	TRBV11-3	NA	TRBJ2-1	CASSLETSGGSYNEQFF	TGTGCCAGCAGCTTAGAAACTAGCGGGGGCTCCTACAATGAGCAGTTCTTC
NA	TRBV28	NA	TRBJ2-5	CASSLSGRVGRETQYF	TGTGCCAGCAGTTTATCGGGGCGAGTAGGGAGGGAGACCCAGTACTTC
TRBD2	TRBV7-2	few	TRBJ2-3	CASSFGGLALDTQYF	TGTGCCAGCAGCTTTGGGGGACTAGCCTTAGATACGCAGTATTTT
TRBD2	TRBV15	NA	TRBJ2-1	CAIKSGASYNEQFF	TGTGCCATCAAGAGCGGGGCCTCCTACAATGAGCAGTTCTTC
TRBD1	TRBV18	NA	TRBJ2-3	CASSPGQGAEDTQYF	TGTGCCAGCTCACCCGGACAGGGGGCAGAAGATACGCAGTATTTT
NA	TRBV4-1	few	TRBJ2-5	CASSPLVGGQETQYF	TGCGCCAGCAGCCCGTTGGTAGGGGGACAAGAGACCCAGTACTTC
NA	TRBV12-3/TRBV12-4	NA	TRBJ2-2	CASTIGEGAAGETGELFF	TGTGCCAGCACCATAGGGGAGGGCGCGGCAGGGGAGACCGGGGAGCTGTTTTTT
NA	TRBV11-2	few	TRBJ2-4	CASSLGGTGKNIQYF	TGTGCCAGCAGCTTAGGCGGGACCGGCAAAAACATTCAGTACTTC
NA	TRBV6-1	NA	TRBJ1-1	CASRRGRETEAFF	TGTGCCAGCCGCCGGGGGCGGGAAACTGAAGCTTTCTTT
NA	TRBV4-2	few	TRBJ2-1	CASSQDPDRWSGQFF	TGTGCCAGCAGCCAAGATCCCGACAGGTGGTCGGGGCAGTTCTTC
TRBD1	TRBV6-1	NA	TRBJ2-3	CASTMQGVAVSDTQYF	TGTGCCAGCACCATGCAGGGGGTTGCGGTTTCGGATACGCAGTATTTT
TRBD2	TRBV12-3/TRBV12-4	many	TRBJ2-3	CASSFKRLAGGQPSTDTQYF	TGTGCCAGCAGTTTCAAGCGACTAGCGGGGGGCCAACCTAGCACAGATACGCAGTATTTT
NA	TRBV7-9	NA	TRBJ2-1	CASSPTKVIAAYNEQFF	TGTGCCAGCAGCCCAACAAAGGTGATAGCCGCTTACAATGAGCAGTTCTTC
TRBD1	TRBV5-6	NA	TRBJ1-1	CASNRLQGRTEAFF	TGTGCCAGCAACCGATTACAGGGGAGGACTGAAGCTTTCTTT
TRBD2	TRBV5-1	few	TRBJ2-1	CASSSAGGQRYNEQFF	TGCGCCAGCAGCTCGGCGGGGGGGCAACGATACAATGAGCAGTTCTTC
NA	TRBV11-2	many	TRBJ2-1	CASSLDRDTTYNEQFF	TGTGCCAGCAGCTTAGATCGGGACACAACCTACAATGAGCAGTTCTTC
NA	TRBV5-1	NA	TRBJ1-1	CASSFRSGLNTEAFF	TGCGCCAGCAGCTTTCGGTCGGGGTTGAACACTGAAGCTTTCTTT
NA	TRBV11-2	NA	TRBJ2-6	CASRPGFSGANVLTF	TGTGCCAGCAGACCAGGGTTCTCTGGGGCCAACGTCCTGACTTTC
NA	TRBV30	few	TRBJ2-2	CAWSVGGSTGELFF	TGTGCCTGGAGTGTTGGGGGGAGCACCGGGGAGCTGTTTTTT
NA	TRBV2	once	TRBJ2-1	CASSGQGPPREFF	TGTGCCAGCAGTGGGCAGGGACCGCCTAGGGAGTTCTTC
NA	TRBV5-1	few	TRBJ2-1	CASSLAPRQNLQDEQFF	TGCGCCAGCAGCTTGGCCCCGAGGCAGAACTTGCAGGATGAGCAGTTCTTC
NA	TRBV15	NA	TRBJ2-5	CATSEIRGQETQYF	TGTGCCACCAGCGAAATAAGGGGCCAAGAGACCCAGTACTTC
NA	TRBV10-3	NA	TRBJ2-1	CAISPGEYNEQFF	TGTGCCATCAGCCCGGGAGAATACAATGAGCAGTTCTTC
TRBD2	TRBV24-1	NA	TRBJ2-2	CATSDFGLENTGELFF	TGTGCCACCAGTGATTTTGGACTAGAGAACACCGGGGAGCTGTTTTTT
TRBD2	TRBV4-3	few	TRBJ2-5	CASSQYGGEETQYF	TGCGCCAGCAGCCAGTACGGGGGGGAAGAGACCCAGTACTTC
TRBD1	TRBV29-1	NA	TRBJ1-2	CSVERTGDGYGYTF	TGCAGCGTTGAGAGGACAGGGGACGGGTATGGCTACACCTTC
TRBD2	TRBV7-3	NA	TRBJ2-1	CASSFMAGGLYNEQFF	TGTGCCAGCAGCTTCATGGCGGGGGGACTCTACAATGAGCAGTTCTTC
NA	TRBV4-3	NA	TRBJ2-3	CASSQEGRFTQYF	TGCGCCAGCAGCCAAGAAGGCCGGTTTACGCAGTATTTT
NA	TRBV12-3/TRBV12-4	few	TRBJ1-1	CASSPTKKVRTEAFF	TGTGCCAGCAGTCCGACGAAGAAGGTGCGGACTGAAGCTTTCTTT
TRBD2	TRBV18	NA	TRBJ2-7	CASSPSGTSGGVEQYF	TGTGCCAGCTCACCATCAGGGACTAGCGGGGGGGTCGAGCAGTACTTC
NA	TRBV5-1	few	TRBJ1-1	CASSLGPTRGEAFF	TGCGCCAGCAGCTTGGGGCCGACTAGGGGTGAAGCTTTCTTT
NA	TRBV12-3/TRBV12-4	NA	TRBJ2-1	CASSSRPGLIYNEQFF	TGTGCCAGCAGTTCCCGACCGGGACTTATCTACAATGAGCAGTTCTTC
NA	TRBV7-9	NA	TRBJ2-7	CASSFKSTYEQYF	TGTGCCAGCAGCTTTAAGAGCACCTACGAGCAGTACTTC
NA	TRBV12-3/TRBV12-4	NA	TRBJ1-1	CASSFRGFAEAFF	TGTGCCAGCAGTTTTAGGGGTTTCGCTGAAGCTTTCTTT
TRBD1	TRBV10-2	once	TRBJ2-7	CASSGLVGQEAYEQYF	TGCGCCAGCAGTGGATTAGTGGGACAGGAGGCCTACGAGCAGTACTTC